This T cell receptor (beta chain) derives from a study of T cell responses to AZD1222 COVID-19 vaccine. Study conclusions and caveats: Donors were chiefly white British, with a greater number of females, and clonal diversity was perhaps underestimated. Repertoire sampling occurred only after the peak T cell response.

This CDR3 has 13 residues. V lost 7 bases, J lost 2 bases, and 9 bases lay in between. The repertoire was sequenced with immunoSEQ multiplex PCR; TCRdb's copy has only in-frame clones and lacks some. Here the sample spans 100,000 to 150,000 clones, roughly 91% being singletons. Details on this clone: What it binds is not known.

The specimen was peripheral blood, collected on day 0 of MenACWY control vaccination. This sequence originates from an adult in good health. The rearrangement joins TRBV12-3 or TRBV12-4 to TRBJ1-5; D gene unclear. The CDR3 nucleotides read TGTGCCAGCACCCGGAGGGGCAATCAGCCCCAGCATTTT. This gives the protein CASTRRGNQPQHF.